The 4 T cell receptor beta chains below come from one sample, sequenced in a study of blood T cell repertoires in COVID-19. The data were produced by immunoSEQ multiplex PCR, yet TCRdb's version contains in-frame clones alone and is incomplete. The sample contains under 300,000 clones, 65% to 80% of which appear only once. Sequenced material: peripheral blood. These receptors originate from a woman aged 40-49 years with active or convalescent COVID-19.

This clone was recorded only once. CDR3 sequence: CASSPRADKNTEAFF. The CDR3 bases are TGCGCCAGCAGCCCGAGGGCAGATAAGAACACTGAAGCTTTCTTT. This chain links TRBV5-1 with TRBJ1-1, with D uncertain. CDR1 SGHRS and CDR2 YFSETQ come from the germline V gene. Trimming cost V 4 bases and J 1 base, with 14 bases left between them. This CDR3 comprises 15 residues.

About this clone: A read error is possible here, since a much larger clone lies one base away. V is TRBV28 and J is TRBJ1-2; D perhaps matches TRBD1 (5 bases). CDR3 length: 12 residues. The germline CDR1 and CDR2 sequences are MDHEN and SYDVKM. Trimming removed 4 bases from V and 3 bases from J, with 6 bases in between. The CDR3 coding sequence is TGTGCCAGCAGTTGGGGGGACTATGGCTACACCTTC. This codes for CASSWGDYGYTF.

This clone was picked up one time. The chain is built from TRBV29-1 and TRBJ1-1; unclear D gene. CDR3 size: 10 residues. Germline V gene data show CDR1 as SQVTM and CDR2 as ANQGSEA. Trimming removed 4 bases at V and 7 bases at J, with 7 bases between. The CDR3 protein is CSVVSNEAFF. The DNA for the CDR3 is TGCAGCGTTGTCTCTAATGAAGCTTTCTTT.

V usage is TRBV19 and J usage is TRBJ2-2; tentative D call: TRBD2 (6 bases). Germline values: CDR1 LNHDA, CDR2 SQIVND (reference sequence). Trimming removed 5 bases at V and 1 base at J, with 11 bases between. CDR3 length: 15 amino acids. The CDR3 sequence is CASSDLSGNTGELFF. DNA of the CDR3: TGTGCCAGTAGTGACCTTAGCGGGAACACCGGGGAGCTGTTTTTT.